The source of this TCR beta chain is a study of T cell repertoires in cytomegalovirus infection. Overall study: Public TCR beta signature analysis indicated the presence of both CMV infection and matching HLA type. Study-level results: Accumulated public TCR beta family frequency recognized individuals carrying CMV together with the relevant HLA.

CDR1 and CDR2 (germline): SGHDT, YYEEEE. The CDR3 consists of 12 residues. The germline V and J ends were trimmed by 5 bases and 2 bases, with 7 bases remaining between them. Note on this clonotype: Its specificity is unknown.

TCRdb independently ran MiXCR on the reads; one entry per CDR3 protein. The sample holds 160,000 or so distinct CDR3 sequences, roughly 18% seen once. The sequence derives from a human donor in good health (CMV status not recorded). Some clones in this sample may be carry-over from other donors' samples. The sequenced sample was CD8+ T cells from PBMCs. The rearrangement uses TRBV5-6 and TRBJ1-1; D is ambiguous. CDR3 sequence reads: CASRGANTEAFF. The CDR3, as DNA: TGTGCCAGCAGGGGAGCAAACACTGAAGCTTTCTTT.